These 14 T cell receptor beta chains were all obtained from the same sample, sequenced in a study of post-analysis software for immune sequencing data. The TCR beta cDNA libraries carried unique molecular identifiers. A single record per CDR3 protein comes from TCRdb applying MiXCR to the PCR reads. The sample yields about 760,000 distinct CDR3 sequences, 25% to 30% seen once. No antigen has been identified for these receptors. The study, taken as a whole, reports: There were five or six TRBV segments more frequent in patients than controls, and TRBV5-6, TRBV5-1 and TRBV20-1 were among them.

Sequencing used blood. All receptors come from a girl aged 10 to 17 with multiple sclerosis.

In its sample, this clonotype was seen a few times. J is TRBJ1-2 and V is TRBV4-3; D is unclear. V lost 0 bases and J 7 bases, leaving 21 bases between the germline ends. The CDR3 extends over 17 amino acids. From germline, CDR1 is LGHNA and CDR2 YSLEER. CDR3 residues: CASSQERRRRGVGGYTF. CDR3 sequence (DNA): TGCGCCAGCAGCCAAGAGAGGCGAAGGCGCGGGGTGGGTGGCTACACCTTC.

The rearrangement links TRBV28 to TRBJ2-7; 9 nucleotides line up with TRBD2. The tail of the sequence fits TRBJ2-5 better, so the J call may be wrong. Germline CDR1 reads MDHEN; CDR2 reads SYDVKM. The CDR3 loop spans 15 amino acids. CDR3 loop: CASSFTAGGRETQYF. The DNA of the CDR3 is TGTGCCAGCAGTTTTACGGCGGGAGGGCGAGAGACCCAGTACTTC.

This clonotype has only a few counts. This chain connects TRBV27 to TRBJ2-2; possibly TRBD1 or TRBD2 for D (5 bases each). The CDR3 extends over 16 amino acids. Germline V CDR1 and CDR2: MNHEY, SMNVEV (reference sequence). With 3 bases removed from V and 5 bases from J, the gap between germline ends came to 16 bases. The CDR3 nucleotides are TGTGCCAGCAGTTTGTTACCTGGGGGTGGGACCGGGGAGCTGTTTTTT. Amino acids: CASSLLPGGGTGELFF.

This clonotype occurred a few times. The rearrangement joins TRBV7-8 to TRBJ2-1; 9 bases fit TRBD1. The CDR3 totals 15 residues. Germline CDR1 is SGHVS and CDR2 is FQNEAQ. V gave up 1 base and J gave up 7 bases; unmatched junction bases: 5. The CDR3 DNA reads TGTGCCAGCAGCTTAGGTGGGACAGGGTGGAATGAGCAGTTCTTC. Protein: CASSLGGTGWNEQFF.

This clonotype was observed a few times. The rearrangement links TRBV12-3 or TRBV12-4 to TRBJ1-2; a possible D gene is TRBD1 (5 bases). This CDR3 is built from 12 residues. Trimming took off 6 bases at V and 7 bases at J, with 12 bases between the two ends. CDR3 region: CASSPLQVGYTF. The CDR3 DNA sequence: TGTGCCAGCAGCCCCCTACAGGTTGGCTACACCTTC.

The chain employs TRBV20-1 and TRBJ2-1, with D perhaps matching TRBD1 (6 bases). CDR1 is DFQATT and CDR2 is SNEGSKA in the germline V gene (reference sequence). The CDR3 covers 14 residues. The ends were cut back, 2 bases at V and 4 bases at J, with 12 bases in the middle. This CDR3 is CSARTGQPYNEQFF. For the CDR3, the DNA is TGCAGTGCTAGAACCGGACAGCCATACAATGAGCAGTTCTTC.

This clonotype has more than one count but fewer than ten. The chain links TRBV7-9 to TRBJ1-4; 7 bases are a match to TRBD1. This CDR3 is 16 amino acids long. In germline, CDR1 is SEHNR, CDR2 FQNEAQ (reference sequence). Losses at the gene ends were 10 bases for V and 4 bases for J; bases not matched to a gene: 15. The DNA for the CDR3 is TGTGCCACCGGGATCGGAGGACAGGAACTTAATGAAAAACTGTTTTTT. It yields the protein CATGIGGQELNEKLFF.

The genes are TRBV20-1 and TRBJ2-1, with 14 bases matching TRBD2. Germline assignment: CDR1 DFQATT and CDR2 SNEGSKA (reference sequence). The CDR3 runs 16 residues. The ends lost 4 bases at V and 6 bases at J; junction bases unmatched: 8. CDR3 protein: CSATTGLAGASNEQFF. The CDR3 DNA follows: TGCAGTGCTACCACGGGACTAGCGGGGGCCTCCAATGAGCAGTTCTTC.

This clonotype was recorded at least ten times. The chain carries TRBV5-1 and TRBJ2-3; no clear D. Germline assignment: CDR1 SGHRS and CDR2 YFSETQ. V lost 2 bases and J lost 6, with 7 bases in between. The CDR3 is 12 amino acids. CDR3 protein: CASSFSRDTQYF. The DNA of the CDR3 is TGCGCCAGCAGCTTCTCCCGGGATACGCAGTATTTT.

The chain links TRBV4-3 to TRBJ2-5, with D perhaps TRBD1 (6 bases). Per germline, CDR1 LGHNA and CDR2 YSLEER. The CDR3 contains 17 residues. V shed 1 base and J shed 0 bases, with 15 bases lying between them. The CDR3 protein is CASSQGLDRENQETQYF. The CDR3 region has the DNA TGCGCCAGCAGCCAAGGCCTGGACAGAGAGAACCAAGAGACCCAGTACTTC.

This clonotype was seen repeatedly, ten times or more. V usage is TRBV5-1 and J usage is TRBJ2-3; D is possibly TRBD2 (6 bases). The V and J ends lost 5 bases and 4 bases respectively, with 20 bases between them. CDR1 and CDR2 (germline): SGHRS, YFSETQ. This CDR3 contains 16 residues. CDR3 residues: CASSMAEAGEADTQYF. CDR3 DNA: TGCGCCAGCAGTATGGCGGAGGCTGGGGAGGCAGATACGCAGTATTTT.

The V and J genes are TRBV7-9 and TRBJ1-1; 7 bases match TRBD1. Germline-derived CDR1 and CDR2 are SEHNR and FQNEAQ (reference sequence). This CDR3 is 14 amino acids long. The V segment lost 0 bases and the J segment 7 bases; nucleotides outside the gene matches: 5. In DNA, the CDR3 is TGTGCCAGCAGCTTAGCCGGAAACAGGGGTGAAGCTTTCTTT. It translates to CASSLAGNRGEAFF.

This clonotype was counted between two and nine times. CDR3 protein: CSVEGREARRETQYF. In DNA, the CDR3 is TGCAGCGTTGAGGGGCGGGAGGCTCGGAGGGAGACCCAGTACTTC. The chain uses TRBV29-1 and TRBJ2-5; the match to TRBD2 covers 8 bases. The germline CDR1 and CDR2 sequences are SQVTM and ANQGSEA. After removal of 3 bases from V and 5 bases from J, the junction contained 11 bases not matched to a gene. CDR3 length: 15 amino acids.

In this sample, this clonotype turned up many times. A read error may account for a junction end that differs from germline. The CDR3 DNA is TGTGCCAGCAGTTCCGGACAGGGACCCTACGAGCAGTACTTC. Protein sequence: CASSSGQGPYEQYF. This sequence joins TRBV5-1 and TRBJ2-7; 8 bases align to TRBD1. Germline V CDR1 and CDR2: SGHRS, YFSETQ. This CDR3 contains 14 residues.